These T cell receptor beta chains were read from a single sample in a study of cytomegalovirus exposure and HLA in healthy donors. Sequencing used immunoSEQ multiplex PCR; TCRdb keeps in-frame clones, though not all of them. Found here are approximately 150,000 clones, more than 60% of them singletons; the top ten hold 3.5% to 5%. What was sequenced was PBMCs. These receptors originate from a man aged 40-49 years in good health and CMV-seronegative. CDR3s include the opening cysteine and the closing phenylalanine or tryptophan. The order of the fields is J gene, V gene, D gene, clone size, CDR3 DNA, CDR3 protein. The D gene is left open where the match is weak. A row's size may be missing; if present it is once, few, many or a size class.

J gene: TRBJ1-2
V gene: TRBV5-6
D gene: .
clone size: .
CDR3 DNA: TGTGCCAGCAGTCCCCAGGGAATTTATGGCTACACCTTC
CDR3 protein: CASSPQGIYGYTF

J gene: TRBJ2-2
V gene: TRBV30
D gene: TRBD1
clone size: .
CDR3 DNA: TGTGCCCGGACAGGGGCTGGCGCCGGGGAGCTGTTTTTT
CDR3 protein: CARTGAGAGELFF

J gene: TRBJ2-7
V gene: TRBV18
D gene: .
clone size: few
CDR3 DNA: TGTGCCAGCTCACCATCAGGGACACCGAGGGACGAGCAGTACTTC
CDR3 protein: CASSPSGTPRDEQYF

J gene: TRBJ1-4
V gene: TRBV10-3
D gene: .
clone size: .
CDR3 DNA: TGTGCCACCCGACAAGGGGCAACTAATGAAAAACTGTTTTTT
CDR3 protein: CATRQGATNEKLFF

J gene: TRBJ2-5
V gene: TRBV28
D gene: TRBD1
clone size: .
CDR3 DNA: TGTGCCAGCAGTAATCAGGGGGCAGGAGAGACCCAGTACTTC
CDR3 protein: CASSNQGAGETQYF

J gene: TRBJ1-5
V gene: TRBV2
D gene: .
clone size: few
CDR3 DNA: TGTGCCAGTTCGGCGAGCGGGAAACTTCAGCCCCAGCATTTT
CDR3 protein: CASSASGKLQPQHF

J gene: TRBJ2-1
V gene: TRBV7-3
D gene: TRBD2
clone size: .
CDR3 DNA: TGTGCCAGCAGTCGGCTCCCGGGACTAGCGGGGGGGAGGCAGTTCTTC
CDR3 protein: CASSRLPGLAGGRQFF

J gene: TRBJ2-7
V gene: TRBV5-4
D gene: .
clone size: .
CDR3 DNA: TGTGCCAGCAGCCCCTACTCCTACGAGCAGTACTTC
CDR3 protein: CASSPYSYEQYF

J gene: TRBJ2-5
V gene: TRBV9
D gene: TRBD2
clone size: .
CDR3 DNA: TGTGCCAGCAGCGTTTCTGGCGTCGGGGGGATCCAAGAGACCCAGTACTTC
CDR3 protein: CASSVSGVGGIQETQYF

J gene: TRBJ1-4
V gene: TRBV5-1
D gene: .
clone size: .
CDR3 DNA: TGCGCCAGCAGCTTGGGGAGTTTCAATGAAAAACTGTTTTTT
CDR3 protein: CASSLGSFNEKLFF

J gene: TRBJ2-6
V gene: TRBV6-5
D gene: TRBD1
clone size: once
CDR3 DNA: TGTGCCAGCAGTACAGGGGGCTCTGGGGCCAACGTCCTGACTTTC
CDR3 protein: CASSTGGSGANVLTF

J gene: TRBJ2-1
V gene: TRBV29-1
D gene: .
clone size: .
CDR3 DNA: TGCAGCGTTGAAGATCTGGAGGGAATGTTTAAAGATGAGCAGTTCTTC
CDR3 protein: CSVEDLEGMFKDEQFF

J gene: TRBJ2-1
V gene: TRBV2
D gene: TRBD1
clone size: .
CDR3 DNA: TGTGCCAGCAGTGAAGGACAGGGGACCTACAATGAGCAGTTCTTC
CDR3 protein: CASSEGQGTYNEQFF

J gene: TRBJ1-5
V gene: TRBV2
D gene: .
clone size: .
CDR3 DNA: TGTGCCAGCAGTGGCTCCGGGGAAAGTAGCAATCAGCCCCAGCATTTT
CDR3 protein: CASSGSGESSNQPQHF

J gene: TRBJ2-7
V gene: TRBV12-5
D gene: TRBD1
clone size: .
CDR3 DNA: TGTGCTAGTGCCGGGACAGGGGAAGGGGGCAAGCAGTACTTC
CDR3 protein: CASAGTGEGGKQYF

J gene: TRBJ1-2
V gene: TRBV27
D gene: TRBD1
clone size: .
CDR3 DNA: TGTGCCAGCAGTGCTATCCGGGACAGAGGCTTTAACTATGGCTACACCTTC
CDR3 protein: CASSAIRDRGFNYGYTF

J gene: TRBJ2-7
V gene: TRBV7-9
D gene: TRBD1
clone size: few
CDR3 DNA: TGTGCCAGCAGCTTTCTGACAGGGGGTCGGAACGAGCAGTACTTC
CDR3 protein: CASSFLTGGRNEQYF

J gene: TRBJ2-2
V gene: TRBV7-2
D gene: .
clone size: .
CDR3 DNA: TGTGCCAGCAGCCAGGAGGGAGGGGAGCTGTTTTTT
CDR3 protein: CASSQEGGELFF

J gene: TRBJ2-1
V gene: TRBV27
D gene: TRBD1
clone size: once
CDR3 DNA: TGTGCCAGCAGTTACGGGACAGGGAAAAATGAGCAGTTCTTC
CDR3 protein: CASSYGTGKNEQFF

J gene: TRBJ1-5
V gene: TRBV6-5
D gene: TRBD1
clone size: .
CDR3 DNA: TGTGCCAGCAGTTTTCAGGGGGGCAATCAGCCCCAGCATTTT
CDR3 protein: CASSFQGGNQPQHF

J gene: TRBJ2-7
V gene: TRBV5-1
D gene: .
clone size: .
CDR3 DNA: TGCGCCAGCAGCTTGGGCTGGACTTCTCCCTACGAGCAGTACTTC
CDR3 protein: CASSLGWTSPYEQYF

J gene: TRBJ2-1
V gene: TRBV5-4
D gene: .
clone size: .
CDR3 DNA: TGTGCCAGCAGCCCCGGGGGACCCCGGGGGAATGAGCAGTTCTTC
CDR3 protein: CASSPGGPRGNEQFF

J gene: TRBJ1-1
V gene: TRBV27
D gene: .
clone size: .
CDR3 DNA: TGTGCCAGCAGTTTTAGAGGGAGGGACACTGAAGCTTTCTTT
CDR3 protein: CASSFRGRDTEAFF

J gene: TRBJ2-5
V gene: TRBV6-5
D gene: TRBD2
clone size: .
CDR3 DNA: TGTGCCAGCAGTTCCGCCAGCGGGGGCCAAGAGACCCAGTACTTC
CDR3 protein: CASSSASGGQETQYF

J gene: TRBJ2-3
V gene: TRBV10-2
D gene: .
clone size: .
CDR3 DNA: TGCGCCAGCGGAGAATTACGGGGAGATACGCAGTATTTT
CDR3 protein: CASGELRGDTQYF

J gene: TRBJ2-7
V gene: TRBV29-1
D gene: .
clone size: few
CDR3 DNA: TGCAGCGTTGGAGTCGCCGGGACCTACGAGCAGTACTTC
CDR3 protein: CSVGVAGTYEQYF

J gene: TRBJ1-5
V gene: TRBV10-1
D gene: .
clone size: .
CDR3 DNA: TGCGCCAGCAGTGAGCGGGGGAATCAGCCCCAGCATTTT
CDR3 protein: CASSERGNQPQHF

J gene: TRBJ1-5
V gene: TRBV11-2
D gene: TRBD1
clone size: .
CDR3 DNA: TGTGCCAGCAGCTTAGGGTTGGGACAGGGGACTCAGCCCCAGCATTTT
CDR3 protein: CASSLGLGQGTQPQHF

J gene: TRBJ1-1
V gene: TRBV4-3
D gene: .
clone size: .
CDR3 DNA: TGCGCCAGCAGCCAAGACGGTAGAGGGTTACGCACTGAAGCTTTCTTT
CDR3 protein: CASSQDGRGLRTEAFF

J gene: TRBJ2-5
V gene: TRBV5-1
D gene: .
clone size: .
CDR3 DNA: TGCGCCAGCAGCTACTCGCAAGAGACCCAGTACTTC
CDR3 protein: CASSYSQETQYF

J gene: TRBJ2-5
V gene: TRBV27
D gene: TRBD2
clone size: .
CDR3 DNA: TGTGCCAGCGCGCGGGGGGGCCGGGGAGAGACCCAGTACTTC
CDR3 protein: CASARGGRGETQYF

J gene: TRBJ2-3
V gene: TRBV28
D gene: .
clone size: .
CDR3 DNA: TGTGCCAGCAGTCAGGGGCCACGCACAGATACGCAGTATTTT
CDR3 protein: CASSQGPRTDTQYF

J gene: TRBJ1-2
V gene: TRBV5-4
D gene: .
clone size: .
CDR3 DNA: TGTGCCAGCAGCTTTGATAGAGATAACTATGGCTACACCTTC
CDR3 protein: CASSFDRDNYGYTF

J gene: TRBJ2-7
V gene: TRBV18
D gene: TRBD1
clone size: .
CDR3 DNA: TGTGCCAGCTCACCCCTTCAGGGACAGGGATCCGAGCAGTACTTC
CDR3 protein: CASSPLQGQGSEQYF

J gene: TRBJ1-3
V gene: TRBV5-1
D gene: .
clone size: once
CDR3 DNA: TGCGCCAGCAGAGAGGGGGTCCCTGGAAACACCATATATTTT
CDR3 protein: CASREGVPGNTIYF

J gene: TRBJ2-7
V gene: TRBV9
D gene: TRBD1
clone size: .
CDR3 DNA: TGTGCCAGCGGTGGGGACAGGGGGTACGAGCAGTACTTC
CDR3 protein: CASGGDRGYEQYF

J gene: TRBJ1-2
V gene: TRBV29-1
D gene: .
clone size: .
CDR3 DNA: TGCAGCGTCCAAACAGGTTTCGGTGGCTACACCTTC
CDR3 protein: CSVQTGFGGYTF